What follows are 26 T cell receptor beta chains derived from one specimen sequenced in a study of shared clonotypes between healthy human individuals. Here immunoSEQ multiplex PCR was the method, and the copy in TCRdb shows in-frame clones only, minus some. The sample comprises about 480,000 clones, more than 65% of which are singletons, and under 15% rests with the top ten. Sequencing was done on a sample of PBMCs. All receptors derive from a woman aged 35 to 49 in good health. Some clones in this sample may be carry-over from other donors' samples.

The genes are TRBV29-1 and TRBJ2-1; the match to TRBD1 covers 10 bases. Germline V lookup: CDR1 SQVTM, CDR2 ANQGSEA. There are 14 residues in the CDR3. V lost 4 bases and J lost 6; bases outside the gene matches: 6. DNA of the CDR3: TGCAGCGTTGGATGGGACAGGGGACGCAATGAGCAGTTCTTC. Its translation is CSVGWDRGRNEQFF.

V usage is TRBV4-2 and J usage is TRBJ2-7; the D gene is possibly TRBD2 (6 bases). This CDR3 contains 16 residues. V was pared by 0 bases and J by 5 bases, with 17 bases between. Germline V gene sequence: CDR1 LGHNA, CDR2 YNFKEQ. The DNA for the CDR3 is TGTGCCAGCAGCCAAGATTTCTGGGGGGATTTAGACGAGCAGTACTTC. Its protein is CASSQDFWGDLDEQYF.

The chain has TRBV9 and TRBJ2-2, with 7 bases identical to TRBD2. CDR1 is SGDLS and CDR2 is YYNGEE in the germline V gene. The CDR3 has 16 amino acids. V lost 3 bases and J lost 6; bases outside the gene matches: 11. DNA for the CDR3: TGTGCCAGCAGCGCCAGGGAGGGAGAGGTCCCCGGGGAGCTGTTTTTT. Its protein is CASSAREGEVPGELFF.

V and J are TRBV7-9 and TRBJ2-1, with 11 bases aligning to TRBD2. The germline V gene has CDR1 SEHNR and CDR2 FQNEAQ (reference sequence). The CDR3 runs 18 residues. Trimming cost V 4 bases and J 8 bases; bases outside gene matches: 16. CDR3 nucleotides: TGTGCCAGCAGCTCCGGGACTAGCGGAGGTGAAGGGAGCGATGAGCAGTTCTTC. Amino acids: CASSSGTSGGEGSDEQFF.

The rearrangement joins TRBV27 to TRBJ1-1; 9 nucleotides match TRBD1. CDR3 length equals 14 residues. Per germline, CDR1 MNHEY and CDR2 SMNVEV (reference sequence). With V trimmed by 1 base and J by 5 bases, 2 bases remained unmatched. The CDR3 sequence is CASSLYRGPTEAFF. CDR3 sequence (DNA): TGTGCCAGCAGTTTATACAGGGGGCCTACTGAAGCTTTCTTT.

The chain joins TRBV27 to TRBJ1-2, with a tentative D call TRBD1 (6 bases). With 3 bases removed from V and 7 bases from J, the gap between germline ends came to 18 bases. Looked up from germline, CDR1 is MNHEY and CDR2 is SMNVEV (reference sequence). CDR3 size: 15 residues. The CDR3 reads CASSFHSGVKGGYTF. The CDR3 nucleotides are TGTGCCAGCAGTTTTCATTCAGGGGTAAAGGGTGGCTACACCTTC.

The CDR3 coding sequence is TGTGCCAGCAGCCAGGGTAGCGGGAGTTTCCAACGTAGCACAGATACGCAGTATTTT. Protein: CASSQGSGSFQRSTDTQYF. V gene TRBV5-8 combines with J gene TRBJ2-3, with 9 positions matching TRBD2. J gave up 0 bases and V 4 bases, and 15 bases lay outside the gene matches. From germline, CDR1 is SGHTS and CDR2 YDEGEE. The CDR3 extends over 19 amino acids.

This chain connects TRBV7-2 to TRBJ2-3; D may be TRBD2 (6 bases). V lost 5 bases and J 6 bases, leaving 15 bases between the germline ends. CDR3 length: 14 amino acids. Looked up from germline, CDR1 is SGHTA and CDR2 is FQGNSA. CDR3 bases: TGTGCCAGCAGCCTGGGACTGGTGGTGGATACGCAGTATTTT. Protein: CASSLGLVVDTQYF.

J is TRBJ2-7 and V is TRBV5-1, with 12 bases fitting TRBD2. The junction had 7 bases not matched to a gene; V was cut back by 4 bases and J by 2 bases. The CDR3 contains 16 residues. Germline V lookup: CDR1 SGHRS, CDR2 YFSETQ. CDR3: CASSRGLAGLAYEQYF. CDR3 nucleotides: TGCGCCAGCAGCCGCGGACTAGCGGGATTAGCCTACGAGCAGTACTTC.

Only one count was recorded for this clone. Additional DNA sequences in this sample encode the identical CDR3. The chain is built from TRBV27 and TRBJ2-1; the D is unclear. This CDR3 region has 13 residues. Germline loops: CDR1 MNHEY, CDR2 SMNVEV (reference sequence). Trimming pared 2 bases from V and 4 bases from J, leaving 6 bases between. Written as DNA, the CDR3 is TGTGCCAGCAGTTTAGCTAGATACAATGAGCAGTTCTTC. Translation gives CASSLARYNEQFF.

CDR3 nucleotide sequence: TGCGCCACAAAGGAGGGCAGGGGGATCGACACTGAAGCTTTCTTT. It is translated as CATKEGRGIDTEAFF. The V gene is TRBV5-1, the J gene TRBJ1-1, with 7 bases matching TRBD1. The J segment lost 3 bases and the V segment lost 9 bases, leaving 14 bases of the junction unmatched. The length of the CDR3 is 15 residues. Germline values: CDR1 SGHRS, CDR2 YFSETQ.

This chain joins TRBV11-2 and TRBJ2-3; D is ambiguous. Germline V CDR1 and CDR2: SGHAT, FQNNGV. With 3 bases removed from V and 0 bases from J, the gap between germline ends came to 7 bases. This CDR3 has 14 amino acids. In DNA, the CDR3 is TGTGCCAGCAGCTTCGACCAAAGCACAGATACGCAGTATTTT. Protein sequence: CASSFDQSTDTQYF.

The rearrangement joins TRBV4-3 to TRBJ2-7, with D possibly matching TRBD2 (6 bases). The CDR3 runs to 16 residues. V lost 0 bases, J lost 2 bases, and 14 bases lay in between. In germline, CDR1 is LGHNA, CDR2 YSLEER. CDR3 protein: CASSQDTGSLAYEQYF. The CDR3 region has the DNA TGCGCCAGCAGCCAAGATACCGGGAGCCTCGCCTACGAGCAGTACTTC.

This rearrangement joins TRBV6-5 to TRBJ2-7; 7 bases map to TRBD1. V shed 2 bases and J 3 bases; nucleotides not matched to a gene: 7. The CDR3 totals 15 residues. Germline V lookup: CDR1 MNHEY, CDR2 SVGAGI. The CDR3 sequence is CASSYRTGAFYEQYF. The CDR3 DNA sequence: TGTGCCAGCAGTTACCGAACAGGGGCCTTCTACGAGCAGTACTTC.

This clone has just one count. The rearrangement uses TRBV6-5 and TRBJ2-5; 7 bases map to TRBD1. Germline V gives CDR1 MNHEY, CDR2 SVGAGI. V gave up 6 bases and J gave up 1 base; unmatched junction bases: 8. The CDR3 runs to 15 residues. The DNA for the CDR3 is TGTGCCAGCAGAGTGGACCGGGACAGCCAAGAGACCCAGTACTTC. It translates to CASRVDRDSQETQYF.

The J gene is TRBJ1-3, the V gene TRBV5-1; no reliable D call. The V gene's germline CDR1 is SGHRS and CDR2 YFSETQ. Trimming took 0 bases from V and 0 from J, leaving 7 bases between them. The length of the CDR3 is 15 residues. This CDR3 is CASSLGANSGNTIYF. The CDR3 DNA follows: TGCGCCAGCAGCTTGGGTGCCAACTCTGGAAACACCATATATTTT.

The rearrangement uses TRBV11-3 and TRBJ2-3; 7 bases line up with TRBD2. CDR1 is SGHNT and CDR2 is YENEEA in the germline V gene. The CDR3 is 15 residues long. V trimming: 3 bases; J trimming: 5 bases; junction bases outside the gene matches: 8. The CDR3 region is CASSLGLAEGDTQYF. The CDR3 DNA reads TGTGCCAGCAGCTTGGGGCTAGCGGAAGGAGATACGCAGTATTTT. Drawing the rest from reference TRBV11-3 and TRBJ2-3, the complete variable domain is EAGVVQSPRYKIIEKKQPVAFWCNPISGHNTLYWYLQNLGQGPELLIRYENEEAVDDSQLPKDRFSAERLKGVDSTLKIQPAELGDSAVYLCASSLGLAEGDTQYFGPGTRLTVL.

The chain couples TRBV12-5 to TRBJ2-3; 7 bases agree with TRBD2. Germline CDR1 reads LGHNT; CDR2 reads FRNRAP. J gave up 4 bases and V 1 base, and 20 bases lay outside the gene matches. The CDR3 length is 20 residues. The CDR3 bases are TGTGCTAGTGGTTTGGGGACAAGCCTTTTGGGGGAGGGCTCCGCAGATACGCAGTATTTT. It is translated as CASGLGTSLLGEGSADTQYF.

CDR3 coding DNA: TGCGCCAGCAGCAAGGGGGCCTCAGGGGGTGATGAAAAACTGTTTTTT. Its translation is CASSKGASGGDEKLFF. The chain uses TRBV5-1 and TRBJ1-4, with TRBD1 identical over 7 bases. CDR1 SGHRS and CDR2 YFSETQ come from the germline V gene. The CDR3 contains 16 residues. V shed 4 bases, J shed 6 bases, and the junction held 12 bases outside the gene matches.

This chain uses TRBV5-6 with TRBJ1-2; 7 nucleotides match TRBD1. The germline V gene has CDR1 SGHDT and CDR2 YYEEEE. With 2 bases clipped from V and 7 bases from J, the junction kept 2 bases outside the gene matches. The CDR3 sequence is 12 residues long. This CDR3 reads CASSFDRAGYTF. In DNA, the CDR3 is TGTGCCAGCAGCTTCGACAGGGCTGGCTACACCTTC.

The chain links TRBV9 to TRBJ2-7; tentatively, D is TRBD2 (6 bases). Germline loops: CDR1 SGDLS, CDR2 YYNGEE. The CDR3 has 15 residues. The V and J ends lost 3 bases and 0 bases respectively, with 13 bases between them. CDR3 loop: CASSGAGQSSYEQYF. The CDR3, as DNA: TGTGCCAGCAGCGGAGCGGGCCAGAGCTCCTACGAGCAGTACTTC.

The chain uses TRBV4-2 and TRBJ2-1; 9 bases map to TRBD2. With 0 bases clipped from V and 4 bases from J, the junction kept 4 bases outside the gene matches. The CDR3 runs 16 residues. Germline CDR1 and CDR2: LGHNA and YNFKEQ. CDR3 in DNA: TGTGCCAGCAGCCAAGAGTTAGCGGGAGCTTACAATGAGCAGTTCTTC. Translation: CASSQELAGAYNEQFF.

This rearrangement joins TRBV5-8 to TRBJ2-5; D is uncertain. CDR1 is SGHTS, CDR2 YDEGEE, per germline. The CDR3 is made up of 14 amino acids. V lost 0 bases and J lost 4, with 10 bases in between. CDR3: CASSLESTRETQYF. In DNA form, the CDR3 reads TGTGCCAGCAGCTTGGAAAGCACGCGAGAGACCCAGTACTTC.

The chain is built from TRBV7-3 and TRBJ2-3, with D unclear. This CDR3 is built from 15 residues. Germline V gene lookup returns CDR1 SGHTA and CDR2 FQGTGA. Trimming took off 5 bases at V and 0 bases at J, with 12 bases between the two ends. CDR3 sequence (DNA): TGTGCCAGCAGCCTCTGGAGCGCTAGCACAGATACGCAGTATTTT. This codes for CASSLWSASTDTQYF.

The rearrangement uses TRBV11-2 and TRBJ2-1; no definite D call. Germline V gene data show CDR1 as SGHAT and CDR2 as FQNNGV. The CDR3 covers 15 residues. V lost 5 bases and J lost 4, with 15 bases in between. The CDR3 loop reads CASSPLRLWYNEQFF. In nucleotides, the CDR3 is TGTGCCAGCAGCCCCCTGAGGTTGTGGTACAATGAGCAGTTCTTC.

For the CDR3, the DNA is TGTGCCAGCAGTGACTCAGCGGGAGGGCCTGGTGAGCAGTTCTTC. It yields the protein CASSDSAGGPGEQFF. This sequence joins TRBV6-4 and TRBJ2-1, with 10 bases that match TRBD2. Trimming took 0 bases from V and 9 from J; bases not matched to a gene: 5. The CDR3 contains 15 residues. The germline gives CDR1 MRHNA, CDR2 SNTAGT.